This T cell receptor beta chain stems from a study of metastatic and nonmetastatic thyroid tumors (TCRdb year 2020). Study-level background: Repertoires from peripheral blood and from tumor or nodule tissue samples of malignant and benign thyroid patients were compared. Broader findings and caveats from the paper: In both blood and tumor samples, TCR beta diversity was reported to be significantly higher in malignant tumors than in benign nodules.

Library prep was done by PCR. The listed sequencing device is Illumina HiSeq 4000. High-throughput sequencing was used to profile the TCR beta-chain CDR3 region of every patient. The original methods were these. A classifier to discriminate distant-metastatic papillary thyroid cancer patients was built from CDR3 differences across clinicopathological groups. The Shannon index was used to assess repertoire diversity, and the Morisita-Horn index was used to assess tumor-blood repertoire similarity. The public reads were reanalyzed by TCRdb: fastp trimming at Q25, MiXCR alignment, in-frame beta chains only. TCRdb, not the authors, supplied the V and J calls. The sample contains some 84,000 clones, 8.6% of them found a single time. The top ten constitute around 9.2% of the sample. No patient had received any treatment before thyroid surgery. Using T-cell receptor beta sequencing, the researchers looked back retrospectively at clinical samples from patients, gathered between about 2012 and 2018.

This clone came up many times. Its antigen is unknown. There are no base qualities to consult, and no much larger clone falls within one base. The clonotype comes from a female donor with papillary thyroid cancer or a benign thyroid nodule (not recorded which). Some clones in this sample may be carry-over from other donors' samples. The sequenced sample was blood.

The DNA reads TGTGCCAGTAGTATGGTTACCAATCAGCCCCAGCATTTT. It translates as CASSMVTNQPQHF. This receptor chain uses TRBV19 and TRBJ1-5, with an unclear D gene assignment. From the germline V gene (reference sequence), CDR1 is LNHDA and CDR2 is SQIVND. V drops 3 bases and J drops 3 bases, leaving 6 bases in between. Its CDR3 holds 13 amino acids, cysteine through phenylalanine. Of the read, only the CDR3 DNA is kept; its 39 bases are in frame from base 1.